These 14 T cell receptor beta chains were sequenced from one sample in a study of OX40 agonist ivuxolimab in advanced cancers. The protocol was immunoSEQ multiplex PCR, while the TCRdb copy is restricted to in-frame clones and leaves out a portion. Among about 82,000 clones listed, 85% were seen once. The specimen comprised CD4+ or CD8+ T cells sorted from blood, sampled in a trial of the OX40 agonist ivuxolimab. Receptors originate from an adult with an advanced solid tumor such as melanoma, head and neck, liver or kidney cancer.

CDR3 region: CASSPQGDYGYTF. The CDR3 DNA reads TGTGCCAGCAGCCCACAGGGAGACTATGGCTACACCTTC. The chain joins TRBV5-4 to TRBJ1-2; perhaps TRBD1 as D (6 bases). CDR1 is SGHNT and CDR2 is YYREEE in the germline V gene (reference sequence). The germline V and J ends were trimmed by 4 bases and 3 bases, with 10 bases remaining between them. CDR3 length: 13 amino acids.

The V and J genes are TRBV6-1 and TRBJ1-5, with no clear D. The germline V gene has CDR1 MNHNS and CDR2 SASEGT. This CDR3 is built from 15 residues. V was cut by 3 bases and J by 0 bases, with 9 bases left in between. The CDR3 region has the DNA TGTGCCAGCAGTGAGGGTGGAGGTAGCAATCAGCCCCAGCATTTT. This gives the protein CASSEGGGSNQPQHF.

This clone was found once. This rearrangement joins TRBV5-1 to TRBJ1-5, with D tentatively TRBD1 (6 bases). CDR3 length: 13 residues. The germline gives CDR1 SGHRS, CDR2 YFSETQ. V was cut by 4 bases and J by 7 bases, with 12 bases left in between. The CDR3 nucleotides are TGCGCCAGCAGCCAAGCCCAGGGGCAGCCCCAGCATTTT. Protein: CASSQAQGQPQHF.

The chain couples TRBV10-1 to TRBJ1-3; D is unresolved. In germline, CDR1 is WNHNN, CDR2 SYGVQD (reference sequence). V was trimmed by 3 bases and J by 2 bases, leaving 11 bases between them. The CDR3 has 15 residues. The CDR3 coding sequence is TGCGCCAGCAGTGACCCTCTGCAGGCTGGAAACACCATATATTTT. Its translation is CASSDPLQAGNTIYF.

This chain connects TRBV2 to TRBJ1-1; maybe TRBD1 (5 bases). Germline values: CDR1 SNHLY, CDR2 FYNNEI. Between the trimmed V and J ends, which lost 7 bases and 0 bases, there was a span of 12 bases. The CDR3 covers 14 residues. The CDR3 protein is CASTGVGVNTEAFF. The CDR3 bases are TGTGCCAGCACGGGGGTGGGGGTGAACACTGAAGCTTTCTTT.

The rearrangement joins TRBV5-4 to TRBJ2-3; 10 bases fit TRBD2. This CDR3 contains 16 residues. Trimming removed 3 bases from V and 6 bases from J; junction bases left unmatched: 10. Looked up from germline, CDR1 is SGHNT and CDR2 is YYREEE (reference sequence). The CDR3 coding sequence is TGTGCCAGCAGCTCCTTAACTAGCGGGGAGGCGGATACGCAGTATTTT. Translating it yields CASSSLTSGEADTQYF.

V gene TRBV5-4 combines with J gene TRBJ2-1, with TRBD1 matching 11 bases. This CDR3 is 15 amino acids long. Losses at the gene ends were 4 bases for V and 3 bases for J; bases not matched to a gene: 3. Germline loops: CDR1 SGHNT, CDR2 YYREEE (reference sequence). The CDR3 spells CASSRDRGDYNEQFF. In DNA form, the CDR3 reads TGTGCCAGCAGCAGGGACAGGGGGGACTACAATGAGCAGTTCTTC.

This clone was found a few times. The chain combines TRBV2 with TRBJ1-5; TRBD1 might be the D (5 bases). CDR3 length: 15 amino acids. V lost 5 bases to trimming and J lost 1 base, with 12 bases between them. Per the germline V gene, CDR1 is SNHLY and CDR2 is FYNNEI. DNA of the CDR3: TGTGCCAGCAGTTACATAGGGGTAAGCAATCAGCCCCAGCATTTT. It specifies CASSYIGVSNQPQHF. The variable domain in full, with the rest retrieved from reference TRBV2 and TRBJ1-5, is EPEVTQTPSHQVTQMGQEVILRCVPISNHLYFYWYRQILGQKVEFLVSFYNNEISEKSEIFDDQFSVERPDGSNFTLKIRSTKLEDSAMYFCASSYIGVSNQPQHFGDGTRLSIL.

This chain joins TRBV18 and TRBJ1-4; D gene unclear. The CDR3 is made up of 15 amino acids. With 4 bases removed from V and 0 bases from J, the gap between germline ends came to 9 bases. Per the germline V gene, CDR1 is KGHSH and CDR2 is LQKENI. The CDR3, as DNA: TGTGCCAGCTCACGAAAGGGCGCAACTAATGAAAAACTGTTTTTT. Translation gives CASSRKGATNEKLFF. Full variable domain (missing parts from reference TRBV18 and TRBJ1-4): NAGVMQNPRHLVRRRGQEARLRCSPMKGHSHVYWYRQLPEEGLKFMVYLQKENIIDESGMPKERFSAEFPKEGPSILRIQQVVRGDSAAYFCASSRKGATNEKLFFGSGTQLSVL.

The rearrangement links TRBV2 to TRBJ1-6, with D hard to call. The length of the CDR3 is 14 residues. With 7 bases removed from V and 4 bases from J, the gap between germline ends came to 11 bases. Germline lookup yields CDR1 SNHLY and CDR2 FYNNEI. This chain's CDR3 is CASTLAEYNSPLHF. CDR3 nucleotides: TGTGCCAGCACCCTGGCGGAGTATAATTCACCCCTCCACTTT.

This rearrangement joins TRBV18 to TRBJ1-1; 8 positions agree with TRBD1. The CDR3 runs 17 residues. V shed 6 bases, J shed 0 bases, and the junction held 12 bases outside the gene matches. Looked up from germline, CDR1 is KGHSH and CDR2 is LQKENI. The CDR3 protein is CASSQPTGAMMNTEAFF. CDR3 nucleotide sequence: TGTGCCAGCTCGCAGCCGACAGGGGCGATGATGAACACTGAAGCTTTCTTT.

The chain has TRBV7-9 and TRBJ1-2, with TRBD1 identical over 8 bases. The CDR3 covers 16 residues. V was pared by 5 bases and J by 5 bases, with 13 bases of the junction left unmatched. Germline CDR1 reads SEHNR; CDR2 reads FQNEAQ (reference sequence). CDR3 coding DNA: TGTGCCAGCAGCCCCTCCGCGGACAGGGCTGGGTATGGCTACACCTTC. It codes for CASSPSADRAGYGYTF. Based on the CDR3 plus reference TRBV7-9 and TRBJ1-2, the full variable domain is DTGVSQNPRHKITKRGQNVTFRCDPISEHNRLYWYRQTLGQGPEFLTYFQNEAQLEKSRLLSDRFSAERPKGSFSTLEIQRTEQGDSAMYLCASSPSADRAGYGYTFGSGTRLTVV.

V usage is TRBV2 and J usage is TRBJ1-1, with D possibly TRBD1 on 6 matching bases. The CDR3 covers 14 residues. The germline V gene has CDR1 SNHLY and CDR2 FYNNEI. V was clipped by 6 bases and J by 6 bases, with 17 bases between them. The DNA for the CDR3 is TGTGCCAGCAGCCGGGACATCCAGGACGCTGAAGCTTTCTTT. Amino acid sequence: CASSRDIQDAEAFF.

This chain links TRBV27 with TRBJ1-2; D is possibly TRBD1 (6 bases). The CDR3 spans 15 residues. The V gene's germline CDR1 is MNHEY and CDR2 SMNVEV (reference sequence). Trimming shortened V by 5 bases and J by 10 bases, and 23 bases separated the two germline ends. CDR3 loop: CASSTTDGGRAVYTF. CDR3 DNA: TGTGCCAGCAGTACTACGGACGGGGGGCGCGCTGTCTACACCTTC.